This T cell receptor beta chain was observed in a study of blood T cell repertoires in COVID-19. The overall study: The United States, Italy and Spain were the sources of the acute and convalescent COVID-19 samples. T cells, B-cell-depleted T cells, or PBMCs provided the cDNA or gDNA that served as material.

Methods used by the authors: Amplification of reference gene primers was used by the study to estimate nucleated cell counts. The assay was immunoSEQ multiplex PCR, and TCRdb's table has in-frame clones only and misses some. That table is the source of V, J and clone size, and D and trimming were worked out from the DNA. The repertoire holds 300,000 to 350,000 clones, with 80% to 90% as singletons. Germline V gene sequence: CDR1 MNHEY, CDR2 SMNVEV (reference sequence). The CDR3 is 15 residues long. J was trimmed by 10 bases and V by 4 bases; bases with no gene match: 10. The gene calls are TRBV27 and TRBJ1-6, with 7 bases that match TRBD1. The sample consisted of PBMCs or T cells enriched from blood (not recorded which). The receptor comes from a man aged 25-45 years who had recovered from COVID-19. The DNA for the CDR3 is TGTGCCAGCAGTTCCGGACAGGCCTTGAGGTCACCCCTCCACTTT. Protein sequence: CASSSGQALRSPLHF.